A selection of T cell receptor beta chains follows, all from one sample in a study of shared clonotypes between healthy human individuals. Profiling relied on immunoSEQ multiplex PCR, and the TCRdb table lists in-frame clones only, not all of them. The repertoire includes 760,000 or so clones, 96% of them detected once, and roughly 0.23% sits in the top ten. The specimen was naive CD8+ T cells sorted from blood. These receptors came from a man aged 30 to 39 in good health. The CDR3 runs from the conserved cysteine through the conserved F or W. D genes are given only for firm matches. The size field is filled for only some rows; it gives once, few, many or a size class.

>NA|TRBJ2-1|NA|13|TRBV9
TGTGCCAGCAGCGCCTGGGGGTGGGATGAGCAGTTCTTC
CASSAWGWDEQFF
>NA|TRBJ2-1|TRBD2|15|TRBV19
TGTGCCAGTGAGCATAGCGGGAGCTCCTACAATGAGCAGTTCTTC
CASEHSGSSYNEQFF
>NA|TRBJ1-1|TRBD1|17|TRBV4-1
TGCGCCAGCAGCCAAGAGCCACCGGGACAGGGTCGCACTGAAGCTTTCTTT
CASSQEPPGQGRTEAFF
>NA|TRBJ2-7|NA|15|TRBV27
TGTGCCAGCAGTTTTTCTCCGGACACCATCTACGAGCAGTACTTC
CASSFSPDTIYEQYF
>NA|TRBJ1-2|NA|18|TRBV7-9
TGTGCCAGCAGCCCTTCTTCTCATGACAGAACGTATTACTATGGCTACACCTTC
CASSPSSHDRTYYYGYTF
>NA|TRBJ2-1|TRBD1|15|TRBV5-8
TGTGCCAGCAGCTTCCGGGACAGCTCCTACAATGAGCAGTTCTTC
CASSFRDSSYNEQFF
>NA|TRBJ2-5|TRBD2|16|TRBV7-8
TGTGCCAGCAGCATGTGGACTAGCGGATTACAAGAGACCCAGTACTTC
CASSMWTSGLQETQYF
>once|TRBJ1-2|TRBD1|15|TRBV7-6
TGTGCCAGCAGCGCGACCCTGGACAGGGAGCATGGCTACACCTTC
CASSATLDREHGYTF
>NA|TRBJ2-7|TRBD1|13|TRBV29-1
TGCAGCGTTGTGGGACAGGGGGCCAACGAGCAGTACTTC
CSVVGQGANEQYF
>NA|TRBJ2-5|NA|12|TRBV25-1
TGTGCCAGCGCACCAGACCAAGAGACCCAGTACTTC
CASAPDQETQYF
>once|TRBJ1-1|NA|14|TRBV6-1
TGTGCCAGCAGTGATTGGGTGGGGCAGGCTGAAGCTTTCTTT
CASSDWVGQAEAFF
>NA|TRBJ1-4|NA|16|TRBV5-1
TGCGCCAGCAGCCCAAACCCGGGTAGATTTAATGAAAAACTGTTTTTT
CASSPNPGRFNEKLFF
>NA|TRBJ2-7|NA|17|TRBV11-2
TGTGCCAGCATACCATCCAGGGGGGAAAGTGAGACCTACGAGCAGTACTTC
CASIPSRGESETYEQYF
>NA|TRBJ2-3|NA|15|TRBV7-9
TGTGCCAGCAGCCCAGGGAGGTTACGTACAGATACGCAGTATTTT
CASSPGRLRTDTQYF
>NA|TRBJ2-7|NA|16|TRBV7-9
TGTGCCAGCAGCGGTCCGGGAGATAGGACCGGGTACGAGCAGTACTTC
CASSGPGDRTGYEQYF
>once|TRBJ2-3|TRBD2|18|TRBV6-4
TGTGCCAGCAGGCCGGGGGGGGTTACCCTACCTAACACAGATACGCAGTATTTT
CASRPGGVTLPNTDTQYF
>NA|TRBJ2-5|NA|16|TRBV7-7
TGTGCTAGCAGCTTACGCAGGGACGGGGGTCGAGAGACCCAGTACTTC
CASSLRRDGGRETQYF
>NA|TRBJ1-3|TRBD1|19|TRBV7-6
TGTGCCAGCAGCCCCCGAGGTGGACAGGGGGCTCTTATGAGAAACACCATATATTTT
CASSPRGGQGALMRNTIYF
>NA|TRBJ2-1|NA|14|TRBV5-1
TGCGCCAGCAGCTTGGGGAACAGGGCCGATGAGCAGTTCTTC
CASSLGNRADEQFF
>NA|TRBJ2-1|TRBD1|18|TRBV28
TGTGCCAGCAGTTTATTCTTCGTTCGGGACAGACGATCCCAGGGGCAGTTCTTC
CASSLFFVRDRRSQGQFF
>once|TRBJ2-6|NA|14|TRBV30
TGTGCCTGGAGAGCCTTCTCTGGGGCCAACGTCCTGACTTTC
CAWRAFSGANVLTF
>NA|TRBJ2-7|NA|17|TRBV29-1
TGCAGCGTTGTTCTTCTCGTTGGGGAAAACAGCTCCTACGAGCAGTACTTC
CSVVLLVGENSSYEQYF
>NA|TRBJ2-5|TRBD1|15|TRBV5-1
TGCGCCAGCAGCTTGACAGGGGGACGCCAAGAGACCCAGTACTTC
CASSLTGGRQETQYF
>NA|TRBJ2-1|NA|16|TRBV4-2
TGTGCCAGCAGCCACTATCCGGACCGATCAAGCGGTGAGCAGTTCTTC
CASSHYPDRSSGEQFF
>NA|TRBJ2-7|TRBD2|15|TRBV29-1
TGCAGCGTGACGACTAGCGGGAGGGCCGTATACGAGCAGTACTTC
CSVTTSGRAVYEQYF
>NA|TRBJ1-5|TRBD1|15|TRBV30
TGTGCCTGGAGTCGGGACAGTATTGACAATCAGCCCCAGCATTTT
CAWSRDSIDNQPQHF
>NA|TRBJ2-2|TRBD2|15|TRBV5-1
TGCGCCAGCACCCCTGGTGGCGGGAGATCCGGGGAGCTGTTTTTT
CASTPGGGRSGELFF
>NA|TRBJ2-7|NA|14|TRBV6-5
TGTGCCAGCAGTACAGACCACACCCCCGGCGAGCAGTACTTC
CASSTDHTPGEQYF
>NA|TRBJ1-4|TRBD1|17|TRBV7-9
TGTGCCAGCAGCTCACCGACAGGGGGCTTACCTAATGAAAAACTGTTTTTT
CASSSPTGGLPNEKLFF
>NA|TRBJ2-1|NA|19|TRBV27
TGTGCCAGCAGTTTATTCGGTGGCAACTGGGACCCGAACTACAATGAGCAGTTCTTC
CASSLFGGNWDPNYNEQFF
>NA|TRBJ2-4|NA|15|TRBV18
TGTGCCAGCTCACCAGAGGCTAGAGGGGAGGTCATTCAGTACTTC
CASSPEARGEVIQYF
>NA|TRBJ2-3|TRBD1|16|TRBV19
TGTGCCAGTAGTATCGGACAGGGTCGATCATCAGATACGCAGTATTTT
CASSIGQGRSSDTQYF
>NA|TRBJ2-1|NA|14|TRBV7-2
TGTGCCAGCAGCTTTGTTGACGGACGCAATGAGCAGTTCTTC
CASSFVDGRNEQFF
>NA|TRBJ2-6|NA|14|TRBV19
TGTGCCAGTAGTACTCAGGGTGGGGCCAACGTCCTGACTTTC
CASSTQGGANVLTF
>NA|TRBJ2-3|NA|14|TRBV6-5
TGTGCCAGCAGTTACTCGGCAAGCACAGATACGCAGTATTTT
CASSYSASTDTQYF
>NA|TRBJ2-2|NA|13|TRBV7-6
TGTGCCAGCAGCTTAGAGGGTCCCGGGGAGCTGTTTTTT
CASSLEGPGELFF
>NA|TRBJ2-3|NA|16|TRBV27
TGTGCCAGCAGTATAGGAACTGGACGGGCCACAGATACGCAGTATTTT
CASSIGTGRATDTQYF
>NA|TRBJ2-3|NA|18|TRBV7-6
TGTGCCAGCAGCTTTAGGTTGGGGGGGCAGTCGAGCACAGATACGCAGTATTTT
CASSFRLGGQSSTDTQYF
>NA|TRBJ2-5|TRBD1|14|TRBV4-3
TGCGCCAGCAGCCCAGACAGGGGGTTCGAGACCCAGTACTTC
CASSPDRGFETQYF
>NA|TRBJ2-3|NA|14|TRBV7-9
TGTGCCAGTGCTCAGGGAGGAAACACAGATACGCAGTATTTT
CASAQGGNTDTQYF
>NA|TRBJ2-7|TRBD1|15|TRBV27
TGTGCCAGCAGCCCAGGACAGGGGGCCTACTACGAGCAGTACTTC
CASSPGQGAYYEQYF
>NA|TRBJ2-6|NA|17|TRBV27
TGTGCCAGCAGTTTATCAGGGCTCCTCTCTGGGGCCAACGTCCTGACTTTC
CASSLSGLLSGANVLTF
>NA|TRBJ1-1|NA|13|TRBV15
TGTGCCACCAGCAGAGCCCTGAACACTGAAGCTTTCTTT
CATSRALNTEAFF
>NA|TRBJ1-1|NA|16|TRBV5-5
TGTGCCAGCAGCTTGGTGGGCCGGGCCAGGGACACTGAAGCTTTCTTT
CASSLVGRARDTEAFF
>NA|TRBJ2-1|NA|13|TRBV21-1
TGTGCCAGCAGTCCGCCAGGGTGGAATGAGCAGTTCTTC
CASSPPGWNEQFF
>NA|TRBJ2-1|NA|16|TRBV11-2
TGTGCCAGCAGCTTAGATCCCGCAGGGGTACGAAATGAGCAGTTCTTC
CASSLDPAGVRNEQFF
>NA|TRBJ2-3|TRBD2|17|TRBV7-2
TGTGCCAGCAGCTCCCGCCTAGCGGGGCTTAGCACAGATACGCAGTATTTT
CASSSRLAGLSTDTQYF
>NA|TRBJ2-7|NA|14|TRBV19
TGTGCCAGTAGTATCGGGACGCCCTCCTACGAGCAGTACTTC
CASSIGTPSYEQYF
>NA|TRBJ2-1|TRBD2|19|TRBV5-4
TGTGCCAGCAGTACCTCAGGGACTAGCGGGGGGAGCTCCTACAATGAGCAGTTCTTC
CASSTSGTSGGSSYNEQFF
>NA|TRBJ2-1|TRBD2|14|TRBV30
TGTGCCTGGAGTTGGGGGGGTACTTACAATGAGCAGTTCTTC
CAWSWGGTYNEQFF
>NA|TRBJ2-5|NA|16|TRBV9
TGTGCCAGCGACTACCGGGACACGACTATCCAAGAGACCCAGTACTTC
CASDYRDTTIQETQYF
>NA|TRBJ2-7|TRBD1|15|TRBV27
TGTGCCAGCAGAACCGGGACAGGGGTATCCTACGAGCAGTACTTC
CASRTGTGVSYEQYF
>NA|TRBJ1-5|NA|13|TRBV27
TGTGCCAGCAGTTTATCAGAGGATCGGCCCCAGCATTTT
CASSLSEDRPQHF
>NA|TRBJ1-6|NA|12|TRBV13
TGTGCCAGCAGTCTATCCTATTCACCCCTCCACTTT
CASSLSYSPLHF
>NA|TRBJ2-1|TRBD2|14|TRBV28
TGTGCTAGCCGGGGCCTAGCGGTGTACAATGAGCAGTTCTTC
CASRGLAVYNEQFF